The subject of this entry is one T cell receptor (beta chain). Clones were sequenced by immunoSEQ multiplex PCR, and TCRdb holds only the in-frame ones, with some missing. The table has roughly 380,000 clones, 89% seen once. This record belongs to a study of blood T cell repertoires in COVID-19. Unmatched junction bases numbered 6, after V lost 3 bases and J lost 4 bases. Germline V gene lookup returns CDR1 MNHNS and CDR2 SASEGT. CDR3 length: 17 amino acids. The sample consisted of peripheral blood. The chain combines TRBV6-1 with TRBJ2-7, with TRBD2 matching 16 bases. The receptor's source is a woman between 40 and 55 years old with COVID-19, enrolled during active disease. As DNA, the CDR3 is TGTGCCAGCAGTGATCCGGGACTAGCGGGGGGGCCTTACGAGCAGTACTTC. Protein sequence: CASSDPGLAGGPYEQYF.